This passage covers 22 T cell receptor beta chains from one sample sequenced in a study of blood T cell repertoires in COVID-19. Profiled with immunoSEQ multiplex PCR; TCRdb holds only in-frame clones, not every one. The sample lists around 300,000 clones, about nine tenths seen once, with less than 3.5% in the top ten. The sequenced sample consisted of peripheral blood. The receptors were gathered from a woman in her thirties with COVID-19, enrolled during active disease.

The J gene is TRBJ1-3, the V gene TRBV15, with 8 bases aligning to TRBD1. CDR1 is LNHNV and CDR2 is YYDKDF in the germline V gene (reference sequence). The CDR3 has 17 residues. V was pared by 0 bases and J by 4 bases, with 8 bases of the junction left unmatched. This chain's CDR3 is CATSREGQGAGGNTIYF. For the CDR3, the DNA is TGTGCCACCAGCAGAGAAGGACAGGGTGCGGGAGGAAACACCATATATTTT.

J is TRBJ1-5 and V is TRBV19; 8 nucleotides align to TRBD1. The CDR3 is made up of 16 amino acids. The germline gives CDR1 LNHDA, CDR2 SQIVND (reference sequence). With 2 bases clipped from V and 1 base from J, the junction kept 4 bases outside the gene matches. The CDR3 here is CASSITGDRSNQPQHF. The CDR3 DNA reads as TGTGCCAGTAGTATAACTGGGGACAGGAGCAATCAGCCCCAGCATTTT.

The rearrangement joins TRBV5-6 to TRBJ2-2; 9 bases match TRBD2. This CDR3 comprises 17 residues. Unmatched junction bases numbered 13, after V lost 3 bases and J lost 7 bases. Germline assignment: CDR1 SGHDT and CDR2 YYEEEE. The CDR3 protein is CASSSPLAGLRGGELFF. CDR3 coding DNA: TGTGCCAGCAGCTCCCCGCTAGCGGGATTAAGGGGCGGGGAGCTGTTTTTT.

The chain uses TRBV11-2 and TRBJ2-1, with TRBD1 identical over 9 bases. The CDR3 runs to 17 residues. The junction had 8 bases not matched to a gene; V was cut back by 1 base and J by 4 bases. The germline CDR1 and CDR2 sequences are SGHAT and FQNNGV. The CDR3 protein is CASSLAFGTGQYNEQFF. The CDR3 bases are TGTGCCAGCAGCTTAGCTTTCGGGACAGGGCAGTACAATGAGCAGTTCTTC.

This chain connects TRBV4-1 to TRBJ1-1; 10 bases line up with TRBD1. The germline V gene has CDR1 MGHRA and CDR2 YSYEKL. Trimming took 6 bases from V and 1 from J; bases not matched to a gene: 17. The CDR3 runs 19 residues. The CDR3 region has the DNA TGCGCCAGCAGGGGCCTAGTAGGGGACAGGGGAGGTCGGAACACTGAAGCTTTCTTT. Its protein is CASRGLVGDRGGRNTEAFF.

This chain joins TRBV30 and TRBJ2-7; 7 nucleotides match TRBD2. The V segment lost 4 bases and the J segment 3 bases; nucleotides outside the gene matches: 3. Germline V CDR1 and CDR2: GTSNPN, SVGIG (reference sequence). The CDR3 is 12 amino acids. The chain's CDR3 is CAWNSGFYEQYF. The DNA for the CDR3 is TGTGCCTGGAATAGCGGGTTCTACGAGCAGTACTTC.

This chain joins TRBV19 and TRBJ1-1; D perhaps matches TRBD1 (6 bases). The germline V gene has CDR1 LNHDA and CDR2 SQIVND (reference sequence). The CDR3 extends over 13 amino acids. Trimming removed 3 bases at V and 4 bases at J, with 9 bases between. CDR3 nucleotide sequence: TGTGCCAGTAGTATGACCAGGGGCACTGAAGCTTTCTTT. Its translation: CASSMTRGTEAFF.

The chain carries TRBV6-6 and TRBJ2-7; D is perhaps TRBD1 (6 bases). The CDR3 consists of 13 residues. CDR1 and CDR2 from the germline V gene are MNHNY and SVGAGI (reference sequence). Trimming shortened V by 7 bases and J by 5 bases, and 15 bases separated the two germline ends. CDR3 region: CASNLRQVDEQYF. As DNA, the CDR3 is TGTGCCAGCAATCTACGACAGGTTGACGAGCAGTACTTC.

The genes are TRBV19 and TRBJ1-1, with 8 bases aligning to TRBD1. This CDR3 is built from 16 residues. V shed 8 bases, J shed 7 bases, and the junction held 18 bases outside the gene matches. Per germline, CDR1 LNHDA and CDR2 SQIVND (reference sequence). CDR3 protein: CASHITGGDSLFEAFF. The CDR3 nucleotides read TGTGCCAGTCACATCACAGGGGGGGACAGCCTATTTGAAGCTTTCTTT.

The chain links TRBV2 to TRBJ1-1; D remains ambiguous. Germline CDR1 and CDR2: SNHLY and FYNNEI. V lost 0 bases and J 0 bases, leaving 11 bases between the germline ends. This CDR3 spans 16 amino acids. CDR3 DNA sequence: TGTGCCAGCAGTGAAGCTTCGGTCGATGTGAACACTGAAGCTTTCTTT. Its translation: CASSEASVDVNTEAFF.

This clone showed up just a few times. This chain joins TRBV12-2 and TRBJ1-3. TRBV12-2 is given as a pseudogene. The CDR3 length is 14 residues. This chain's CDR3 is CASPIGGSGNTIYF. Written as DNA, the CDR3 is TGTGCAAGTCCCATCGGGGGCTCTGGAAACACCATATATTTT.

The chain is built from TRBV6-1 and TRBJ2-2, with D maybe TRBD1 (5 bases). CDR3 size: 14 residues. CDR1 and CDR2 from the germline V gene are MNHNS and SASEGT. Trimming shortened V by 1 base and J by 2 bases, and 5 bases separated the two germline ends. The CDR3 DNA follows: TGTGCCAGCAGTGAAGGGGGCAACACCGGGGAGCTGTTTTTT. It encodes CASSEGGNTGELFF.

This chain uses TRBV21-1 with TRBJ2-1; TRBD1 is the table's D call, not checked against the DNA. TRBV21-1 is a pseudogene locus. This CDR3 has 14 residues. CDR3 in amino acids: CASPQQGTNNEQFF. The DNA for the CDR3 is TGTGCCAGCCCCCAGCAGGGTACCAACAATGAGCAGTTCTTC.

The chain has TRBV19 and TRBJ1-2; D not resolved. This CDR3 is built from 14 residues. Germline V gene sequence: CDR1 LNHDA, CDR2 SQIVND (reference sequence). Trimming pared 3 bases from V and 0 bases from J, leaving 8 bases between. The CDR3 reads CASSMYTTNYGYTF. As DNA, the CDR3 is TGTGCCAGTAGTATGTACACTACTAACTATGGCTACACCTTC.

Only a few counts were recorded for this clone. Other DNA sequences in this sample translate to the same CDR3. V gene TRBV30 combines with J gene TRBJ1-6; D might be TRBD1 (6 bases). In germline, CDR1 is GTSNPN, CDR2 SVGIG (reference sequence). The CDR3 length is 13 residues. Trimming removed 0 bases at V and 7 bases at J, with 7 bases between. The CDR3 loop is CAWSVQGNSPLHF. CDR3 DNA sequence: TGTGCCTGGAGTGTACAGGGAAATTCACCCCTCCACTTT.

As for this clone: Other DNA sequences in this sample translate to the same CDR3. This chain connects TRBV7-2 to TRBJ2-7; TRBD2 matches at 12 bases. Germline lookup yields CDR1 SGHTA and CDR2 FQGNSA. This CDR3 has 14 amino acids. J lost 3 bases, V lost 5 bases, and 2 bases had no gene match. The CDR3 protein is CASSPGLAGYEQYF. CDR3 coding DNA: TGTGCCAGCAGCCCGGGACTAGCGGGCTACGAGCAGTACTTC.

The chain combines TRBV4-1 with TRBJ1-3, with D uncertain. V was shortened by 0 bases and J by 0 bases, with 6 bases between the two germline ends. CDR3 size: 15 residues. CDR1 and CDR2 from the germline V gene are MGHRA and YSYEKL. As DNA, the CDR3 is TGCGCCAGCAGCCAAGATCTCCCCTCTGGAAACACCATATATTTT. Residues: CASSQDLPSGNTIYF.

This sequence joins TRBV24-1 and TRBJ1-4; 9 positions match TRBD1. The CDR3 has 15 amino acids. Germline trimming cut 4 bases from V and 10 bases from J; bases unmatched to any gene: 9. The germline gives CDR1 KGHDR, CDR2 SFDVKD. The CDR3 protein is CATSDLRDREGKLFF. Written as DNA, the CDR3 is TGTGCCACCAGTGACCTTCGGGACAGGGAAGGAAAACTGTTTTTT.

The CDR3 DNA follows: TGTGCCAGTAGTATAGTATTGGCCTTGAGGGGCTACACCTTC. It encodes CASSIVLALRGYTF. The chain combines TRBV19 with TRBJ1-2; D uncertain. Germline CDR1 is LNHDA and CDR2 is SQIVND (reference sequence). V gave up 1 base and J gave up 8 bases, with 14 bases separating them. The CDR3 is made up of 14 amino acids.

The rearrangement uses TRBV27 and TRBJ1-6; D remains unclear. V was pared by 4 bases and J by 0 bases, with 10 bases between. The CDR3 spans 16 residues. The germline gives CDR1 MNHEY, CDR2 SMNVEV (reference sequence). CDR3 region: CASSSHLSSYNSPLHF. The CDR3 nucleotides read TGTGCCAGCAGTTCGCACCTAAGCTCCTATAATTCACCCCTCCACTTT.

The chain joins TRBV19 to TRBJ1-1; possible D gene TRBD1, 6 bases. Germline V gene data show CDR1 as LNHDA and CDR2 as SQIVND (reference sequence). This CDR3 region has 13 residues. Between the trimmed V and J ends, which lost 7 bases and 1 base, there was a span of 10 bases. The CDR3 sequence is CASTGTWNTEAFF. In DNA, the CDR3 is TGTGCCAGTACCGGGACATGGAACACTGAAGCTTTCTTT.

This chain joins TRBV18 and TRBJ1-1, with 8 nucleotides matching TRBD1. V was clipped by 5 bases and J by 0 bases; unmatched bases: 2. The germline CDR1 and CDR2 sequences are KGHSH and LQKENI. This CDR3 is built from 14 residues. The CDR3, as DNA: TGTGCCAGCTCAACGACAGGGGTGAACACTGAAGCTTTCTTT. Translating it yields CASSTTGVNTEAFF.